The 17 T cell receptor beta chains below all came from one sample that was sequenced in a study of cytotoxic CD8 clonotypes in ibrutinib-treated CLL. Method: immunoSEQ multiplex PCR; TCRdb's copy keeps in-frame clones and lacks some. Here the sample spans some 140,000 clones, around 90% being singletons. This sample comprised PBMCs, obtained after 12 months of ibrutinib treatment. Receptors originate from a human donor with chronic lymphocytic leukemia.

The CDR3 loop reads CASSQGRGRETQYF. CDR3 bases: TGCGCCAGCAGCCAGGGGCGGGGTCGAGAGACCCAGTACTTC. The chain combines TRBV4-3 with TRBJ2-5, with D possibly matching TRBD2 (6 bases). There are 14 residues in the CDR3. The V end was cut by 3 bases, the J end by 4 bases, with 12 bases between. Germline CDR1 and CDR2: LGHNA and YSLEER.

The chain carries TRBV7-2 and TRBJ2-5, with 8 positions matching TRBD2. CDR3 length equals 15 residues. Germline CDR1 is SGHTA and CDR2 is FQGNSA. After removal of 5 bases from V and 5 bases from J, the junction contained 10 bases not matched to a gene. Here the CDR3 reads CASSGRRGAEETQYF. In DNA, the CDR3 is TGTGCCAGCAGCGGCCGGCGGGGGGCGGAGGAGACCCAGTACTTC.

This chain uses TRBV27 with TRBJ2-3, with 9 bases that match TRBD2. Germline loops: CDR1 MNHEY, CDR2 SMNVEV (reference sequence). V lost 3 bases to trimming and J lost 6 bases; unmatched junction nucleotides: 7. The CDR3 runs to 15 residues. The CDR3 reads CASSFGSGRTDTQYF. CDR3 nucleotides: TGTGCCAGCAGTTTTGGTAGCGGGAGAACCGATACGCAGTATTTT.

This chain links TRBV19 with TRBJ2-3, with a weak D call TRBD2 (5 bases). CDR1 LNHDA and CDR2 SQIVND come from the germline V gene (reference sequence). This CDR3 has 15 residues. With 5 bases removed from V and 4 bases from J, the gap between germline ends came to 16 bases. CDR3 sequence reads: CASSSRGNGPDTQYF. The CDR3 nucleotides read TGTGCCAGTAGTTCCCGGGGAAACGGACCAGATACGCAGTATTTT.

The chain links TRBV7-8 to TRBJ2-4; 11 bases line up with TRBD2. This CDR3 has 14 amino acids. Germline CDR1 and CDR2: SGHVS and FQNEAQ. V was pared by 5 bases and J by 7 bases, with 4 bases of the junction left unmatched. As DNA, the CDR3 is TGTGCCAGCAGCACTAGCGGGAGCGGGAACATTCAGTACTTC. Protein sequence: CASSTSGSGNIQYF.

This clone showed up just a few times. The chain is built from TRBV27 and TRBJ2-7; D is possibly TRBD2 (7 bases). V gave up 2 bases and J gave up 9 bases, with 14 bases separating them. The CDR3 length is 13 residues. Germline V gene sequence: CDR1 MNHEY, CDR2 SMNVEV (reference sequence). The DNA of the CDR3 is TGTGCCAGCAGTTTAGGCCGGGGGGCGGGGCAGTACTTC. Translated, it gives CASSLGRGAGQYF.

In nucleotides, the CDR3 is TGTGCCAGCTCCTCCGTTAAGGGGAACACTGAAGCTTTCTTT. It codes for CASSSVKGNTEAFF. This chain uses TRBV2 with TRBJ1-1; the D is unclear. The ends were cut back, 8 bases at V and 1 base at J, with 14 bases in the middle. Germline values: CDR1 SNHLY, CDR2 FYNNEI. The CDR3 sequence is 14 residues long.

The DNA for the CDR3 is TGTGCCAGCAGTCCGACCTCCTCTGGGGCCAACGTCCTGACTTTC. Encoded protein: CASSPTSSGANVLTF. The V and J genes are TRBV11-3 and TRBJ2-6, with D hard to call. The germline gives CDR1 SGHNT, CDR2 YENEEA. The CDR3 is 15 residues long. The ends were cut back, 6 bases at V and 0 bases at J, with 9 bases in the middle.

The gene calls are TRBV19 and TRBJ2-1; the D is unclear. CDR1 is LNHDA, CDR2 SQIVND, per germline (reference sequence). The CDR3 contains 18 residues. Trimming took off 0 bases at V and 6 bases at J, with 21 bases between the two ends. The CDR3 protein is CASSIEGPEAVGSNEQFF. As DNA, the CDR3 is TGTGCCAGTAGTATAGAGGGTCCTGAAGCCGTAGGTTCCAATGAGCAGTTCTTC. Looking up the rest from reference TRBV19 and TRBJ2-1 gives the full variable domain: DGGITQSPKYLFRKEGQNVTLSCEQNLNHDAMYWYRQDPGQGLRLIYYSQIVNDFQKGDIAEGYSVSREKKESFPLTVTSAQKNPTAFYLCASSIEGPEAVGSNEQFFGPGTRLTVL.

The V call is TRBV11-3, the J call TRBJ2-1; D not certain. Germline-derived CDR1 and CDR2 are SGHNT and YENEEA. CDR3 length: 14 residues. V lost 5 bases to trimming and J lost 9 bases, with 17 bases between them. The CDR3 region is CASSTSQRLSEQFF. The CDR3 DNA sequence: TGTGCCAGCAGCACATCTCAGCGCCTAAGTGAGCAGTTCTTC.

Only a few counts were recorded for this clone. The chain carries TRBV29-1 and TRBJ1-1; D gene ambiguous. The CDR3 has 13 residues. The germline gives CDR1 SQVTM, CDR2 ANQGSEA. V shed 7 bases and J shed 1 base, with 13 bases lying between them. This CDR3 is CSGIHNGNTEAFF. The CDR3 DNA reads as TGCAGCGGAATCCATAATGGGAACACTGAAGCTTTCTTT.

This clone appeared a few times. The chain is built from TRBV28 and TRBJ1-2, with TRBD1 identical over 7 bases. This CDR3 has 13 residues. V was pared by 5 bases and J by 5 bases, with 5 bases of the junction left unmatched. Germline CDR1 MDHEN, CDR2 SYDVKM. CDR3 loop: CASSPTGTYGYTF. In nucleotides, the CDR3 is TGTGCCAGCAGTCCGACAGGGACTTATGGCTACACCTTC.

The chain has TRBV5-4 and TRBJ2-7; 7 bases align to TRBD1. Germline V CDR1 and CDR2: SGHNT, YYREEE (reference sequence). CDR3 length: 16 residues. The junction had 9 bases not matched to a gene; V was cut back by 1 base and J by 2 bases. The CDR3 is CASSLRLGQTAYEQYF. CDR3 sequence (DNA): TGTGCCAGCAGCTTGAGGTTGGGACAGACGGCCTACGAGCAGTACTTC.

J is TRBJ2-5 and V is TRBV6-5; TRBD2 aligns across 8 bases. CDR3 length: 15 residues. The germline V gene has CDR1 MNHEY and CDR2 SVGAGI. J lost 5 bases, V lost 1 base, and 6 bases had no gene match. CDR3 region: CASSYLAGSSETQYF. The CDR3, as DNA: TGTGCCAGCAGTTACTTAGCGGGATCTTCGGAGACCCAGTACTTC.

The CDR3, as DNA: TGTGCCAGCAGAGGACAGGGGAACTCTGGAAACACCATATATTTT. It codes for CASRGQGNSGNTIYF. This chain joins TRBV2 and TRBJ1-3, with 9 bases aligning to TRBD1. The CDR3 covers 15 residues. Trimming removed 6 bases from V and 0 bases from J; junction bases left unmatched: 3. CDR1 is SNHLY and CDR2 is FYNNEI in the germline V gene. The variable domain in full, with the rest retrieved from reference TRBV2 and TRBJ1-3, is EPEVTQTPSHQVTQMGQEVILRCVPISNHLYFYWYRQILGQKVEFLVSFYNNEISEKSEIFDDQFSVERPDGSNFTLKIRSTKLEDSAMYFCASRGQGNSGNTIYFGEGSWLTVV.

In regard to this clone: Different DNA sequences within this sample yield the same CDR3. The chain employs TRBV6-5 and TRBJ1-5; no clear D gene. Trimming took 5 bases from V and 3 from J, leaving 14 bases between them. CDR1 and CDR2 (germline): MNHEY, SVGAGI. The CDR3 is made up of 15 amino acids. CDR3 nucleotide sequence: TGTGCCAGCAGTCGCTACGGTTTCTCCAATCAGCCCCAGCATTTT. Translating gives CASSRYGFSNQPQHF.

This clone was counted a single time. The CDR3 spells CASSQDWRHTDTQYF. The CDR3 region has the DNA TGCGCCAGCAGCCAAGATTGGCGGCACACAGATACGCAGTATTTT. The chain has TRBV4-3 and TRBJ2-3; D ambiguous. The length of the CDR3 is 15 residues. Trimming left V 0 bases short and J 2 bases short, with 9 bases between. Germline V gene lookup returns CDR1 LGHNA and CDR2 YSLEER.